These T cell receptor beta chains were read from a single sample in a study of blood T cell repertoires in COVID-19. Clones were read by immunoSEQ multiplex PCR, and TCRdb kept only the in-frame ones, dropping some. The data hold 85,000 or so clones, with roughly 88% observed a single time. Sequencing input: peripheral blood. Receptors originate from a man aged 50-59 years with active or convalescent COVID-19. Each CDR3 is given with its conserved first and last residue.

j_call	v_call	cdr3_aa
TRBJ1-2	TRBV5-1	CASSLDGTGGTYGYTF
TRBJ2-6	TRBV7-6	CASSKTTGTSVSSGANVLTF
TRBJ1-2	TRBV2	CASRGTVSPGGYTF
TRBJ2-3	TRBV19	CASSTQADTQYF
TRBJ2-5	TRBV5-1	CASTLGLDMVQETQYF
TRBJ2-4	TRBV29-1	CSVGAGLQNIQYF
TRBJ2-6	TRBV19	CASSSDRSRGANVLTF
TRBJ2-1	TRBV7-8	CASSLGVAGHEQFF
TRBJ2-1	TRBV20-1	CSARSGGKQFF
TRBJ1-1	TRBV3-1/TRBV3-2	CASSQDQGGTEAFF
TRBJ1-2	TRBV19	CASRDRQGVDYGYTF
TRBJ2-5	TRBV27	CASSPPRQGQRETQYF
TRBJ2-7	TRBV2	CAVNYEQYF
TRBJ1-5	TRBV24-1	CATSDRQDPNQPQHF
TRBJ2-1	TRBV4-1	CASSRRTGGDYNEQFF
TRBJ2-3	TRBV7-9	CASSRTVRTGAADTQYF
TRBJ2-5	TRBV4-2	CASSQVRSQETQYF
TRBJ1-6	TRBV19	CAVEGRSRRSPLHF
TRBJ2-5	TRBV2	CASSWGGEQETQYF
TRBJ1-2	TRBV11-2	CASSLGQGNYGYTF
TRBJ2-7	TRBV28	CASRRSGGVYEQYF
TRBJ1-5	TRBV11-2	CASSSLVGGHQPQHF
TRBJ2-5	TRBV9	CASSVGVGGLTQYF
TRBJ2-3	TRBV5-1	CASSLVPSGADTQYF
TRBJ1-3	TRBV5-8	CASSLEVGRGPGNTIYF
TRBJ1-5	TRBV5-6	CASSLSGVGSNQPQHF